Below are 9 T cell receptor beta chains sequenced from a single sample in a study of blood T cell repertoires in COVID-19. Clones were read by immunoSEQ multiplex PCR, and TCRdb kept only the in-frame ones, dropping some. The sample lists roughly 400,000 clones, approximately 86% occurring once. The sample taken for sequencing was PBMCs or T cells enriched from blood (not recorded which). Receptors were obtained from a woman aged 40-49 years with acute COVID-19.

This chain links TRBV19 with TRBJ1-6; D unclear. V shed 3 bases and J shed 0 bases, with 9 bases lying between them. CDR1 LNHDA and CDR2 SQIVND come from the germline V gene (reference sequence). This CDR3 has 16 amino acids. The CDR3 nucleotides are TGTGCCAGTAGTATCAGCGGGAGCTCCTATAATTCACCCCTCCACTTT. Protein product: CASSISGSSYNSPLHF.

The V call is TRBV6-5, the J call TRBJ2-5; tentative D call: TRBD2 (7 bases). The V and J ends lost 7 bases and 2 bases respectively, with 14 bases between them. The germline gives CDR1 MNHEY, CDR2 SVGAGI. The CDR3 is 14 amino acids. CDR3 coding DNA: TGTGCCAGCATACGGGGGCGGGGGCAAGAGACCCAGTACTTC. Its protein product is CASIRGRGQETQYF.

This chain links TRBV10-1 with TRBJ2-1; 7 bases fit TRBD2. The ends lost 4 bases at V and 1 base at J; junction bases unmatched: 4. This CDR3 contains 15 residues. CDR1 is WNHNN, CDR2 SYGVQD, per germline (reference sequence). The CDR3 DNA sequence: TGCGCCAGCAGTGTGGCGGGGGAATCCTACAATGAGCAGTTCTTC. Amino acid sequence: CASSVAGESYNEQFF.

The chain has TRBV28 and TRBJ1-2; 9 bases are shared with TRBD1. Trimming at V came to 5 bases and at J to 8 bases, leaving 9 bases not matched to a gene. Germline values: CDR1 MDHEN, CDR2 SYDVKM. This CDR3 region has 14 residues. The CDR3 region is CASSDKRTGAGYTF. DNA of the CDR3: TGTGCCAGCAGTGACAAACGGACAGGGGCCGGCTACACCTTC.

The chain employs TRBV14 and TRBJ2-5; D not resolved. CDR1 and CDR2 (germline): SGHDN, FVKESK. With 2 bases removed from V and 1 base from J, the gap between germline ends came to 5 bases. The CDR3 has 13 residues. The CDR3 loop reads CASSQQVQETQYF. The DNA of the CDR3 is TGTGCCAGCAGCCAACAGGTCCAAGAGACCCAGTACTTC.

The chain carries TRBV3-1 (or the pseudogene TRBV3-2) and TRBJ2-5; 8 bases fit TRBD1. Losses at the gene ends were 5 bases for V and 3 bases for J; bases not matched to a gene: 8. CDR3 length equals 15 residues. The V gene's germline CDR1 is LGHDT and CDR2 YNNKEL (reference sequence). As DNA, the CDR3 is TGTGCCAGCAGCAAGCAGGGGGCCTCAAAAGAGACCCAGTACTTC. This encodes CASSKQGASKETQYF.

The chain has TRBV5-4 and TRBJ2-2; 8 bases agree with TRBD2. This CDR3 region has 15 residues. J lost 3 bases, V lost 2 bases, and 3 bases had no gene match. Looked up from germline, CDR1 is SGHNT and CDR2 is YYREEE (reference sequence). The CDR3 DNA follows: TGTGCCAGCAGCTTCGGGGGGGCCGACACCGGGGAGCTGTTTTTT. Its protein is CASSFGGADTGELFF.

The CDR3 DNA is TGTGCCAGCAGTTACACACAGGGGGCATACGAGCAGTACTTC. This translates into CASSYTQGAYEQYF. The rearrangement joins TRBV6-6 to TRBJ2-7; 9 bases fit TRBD1. J gave up 4 bases and V 2 bases, and 3 bases lay outside the gene matches. The length of the CDR3 is 14 residues. Germline V gives CDR1 MNHNY, CDR2 SVGAGI (reference sequence).

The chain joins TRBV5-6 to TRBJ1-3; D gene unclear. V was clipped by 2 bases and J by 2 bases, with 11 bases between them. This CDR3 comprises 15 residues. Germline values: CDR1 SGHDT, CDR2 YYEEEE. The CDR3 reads CASSFWSRTGNTIYF. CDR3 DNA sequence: TGTGCCAGCAGCTTTTGGTCCAGGACTGGAAACACCATATATTTT.